This T cell receptor (beta chain) was captured by sequencing in a study of cytomegalovirus exposure and HLA in healthy donors. Across the study: Caucasian-associated ancestry cluster membership applied to over 80% of around 400 genotyped donors.

The ends lost 0 bases at V and 8 bases at J; junction bases unmatched: 6. Germline lookup yields CDR1 GTSNPN and CDR2 SVGIG (reference sequence). This CDR3 spans 13 amino acids. Primers included in the PCR were 60 Vbeta and 13 Jbeta primers. Measured with immunoSEQ multiplex PCR; TCRdb has only the in-frame clones, and not every one. The table has fewer than 200,000 clones, roughly 67% seen once. Sequencing was performed on PBMCs. This sequence joins TRBV30 and TRBJ1-2; the match to TRBD1 covers 7 bases. The clonotype originates from a woman aged 18-35 years in good health and CMV-seropositive. The CDR3 loop reads CAWSVRGGDGYTF. As DNA, the CDR3 is TGTGCCTGGAGTGTACGAGGGGGCGACGGCTACACCTTC.